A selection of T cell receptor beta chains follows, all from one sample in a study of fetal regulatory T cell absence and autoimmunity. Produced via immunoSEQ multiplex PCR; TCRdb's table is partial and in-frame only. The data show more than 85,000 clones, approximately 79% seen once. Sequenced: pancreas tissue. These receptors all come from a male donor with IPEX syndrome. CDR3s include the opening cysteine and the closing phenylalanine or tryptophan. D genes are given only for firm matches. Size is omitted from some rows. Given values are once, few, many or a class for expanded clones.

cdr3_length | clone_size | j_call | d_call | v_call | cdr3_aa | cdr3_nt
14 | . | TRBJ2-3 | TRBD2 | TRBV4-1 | CASSRTSGTDTQYF | TGCGCCAGCAGCCGGACTAGCGGCACAGATACGCAGTATTTT
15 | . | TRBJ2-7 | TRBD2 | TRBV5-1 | CASSLSLAGRYEQYF | TGCGCCAGCAGCTTGTCGCTAGCGGGACGCTACGAGCAGTACTTC
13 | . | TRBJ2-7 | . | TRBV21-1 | CASSNSTGDEQYF | TGTGCCAGCAGCAACTCGACAGGGGACGAGCAGTACTTC
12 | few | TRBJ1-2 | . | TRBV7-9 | CASSPLHRGYTF | TGTGCCAGCAGCCCGTTGCATAGAGGCTACACCTTC
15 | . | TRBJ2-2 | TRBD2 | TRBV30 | CAWSVRLAGVGELFF | TGTGCCTGGAGTGTAAGGCTAGCGGGGGTCGGGGAGCTGTTTTTT
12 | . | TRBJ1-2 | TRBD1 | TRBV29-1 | CSAGTGVLGYTF | TGCAGCGCCGGGACAGGGGTCCTTGGCTACACCTTC
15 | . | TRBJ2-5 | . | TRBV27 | CASRASGGGLETQYF | TGTGCCAGCAGGGCTAGCGGAGGGGGATTGGAGACCCAGTACTTC
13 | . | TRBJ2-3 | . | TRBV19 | CASSPIQRDTQYF | TGTGCCAGTAGTCCTATACAGAGAGATACGCAGTATTTT
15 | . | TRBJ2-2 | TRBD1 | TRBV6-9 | CASSYGTGNTGELFF | TGTGCCAGCAGTTACGGGACAGGGAACACCGGGGAGCTGTTTTTT
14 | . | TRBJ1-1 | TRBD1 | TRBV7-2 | CASSPDRGGTEAFF | TGTGCCAGCAGCCCGGACAGGGGAGGAACTGAAGCTTTCTTT
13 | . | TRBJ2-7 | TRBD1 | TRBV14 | CASSLQGAYEQYF | TGTGCCAGCAGCTTACAGGGGGCCTACGAGCAGTACTTC
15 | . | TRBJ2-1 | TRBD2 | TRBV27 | CASRAGGRGHNEQFF | TGTGCCAGCCGAGCGGGGGGGAGGGGACACAATGAGCAGTTCTTC
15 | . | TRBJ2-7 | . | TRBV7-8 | CASSSPTGVPYEQYF | TGTGCCAGCAGCTCGCCAACGGGGGTTCCCTACGAGCAGTACTTC
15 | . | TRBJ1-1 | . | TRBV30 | CAWTRPGAGNTEAFF | TGTGCCTGGACCCGTCCGGGGGCGGGGAACACTGAAGCTTTCTTT
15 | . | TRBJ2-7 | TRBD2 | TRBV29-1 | CSVGWLAGISYEQYF | TGCAGCGTTGGCTGGCTAGCGGGGATCTCCTACGAGCAGTACTTC
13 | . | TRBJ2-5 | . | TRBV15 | CATSKRIQETQYF | TGTGCCACCAGCAAACGGATCCAAGAGACCCAGTACTTC
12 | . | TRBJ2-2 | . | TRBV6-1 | CATRRYTGELFF | TGTGCCACCCGACGGTACACCGGGGAGCTGTTTTTT
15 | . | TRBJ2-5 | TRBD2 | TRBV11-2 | CASSRTSGDQETQYF | TGTGCCAGCAGCCGGACTAGCGGGGACCAAGAGACCCAGTACTTC
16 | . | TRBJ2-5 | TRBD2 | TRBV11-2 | CASSRPLAGVQETQYF | TGTGCCAGCAGCAGACCTCTAGCGGGAGTTCAAGAGACCCAGTACTTC
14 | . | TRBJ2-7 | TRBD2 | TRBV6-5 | CASRDSGGRYEQYF | TGTGCCAGCAGGGATAGCGGGGGGAGATACGAGCAGTACTTC
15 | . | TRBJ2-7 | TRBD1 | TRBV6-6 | CASSPPGQDCYEQYF | TGTGCCAGCAGTCCACCGGGACAGGACTGCTACGAGCAGTACTTC
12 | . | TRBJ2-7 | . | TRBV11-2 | CASSLYGYEQYF | TGTGCCAGCAGCTTATACGGATACGAGCAGTACTTC
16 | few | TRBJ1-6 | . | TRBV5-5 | CASSFLLSSYNSPLHF | TGTGCCAGCAGCTTCTTGCTGAGCTCCTATAATTCACCCCTCCACTTT
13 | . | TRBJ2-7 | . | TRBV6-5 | CASSYPQGSEQYF | TGTGCCAGCAGTTACCCCCAGGGCTCCGAGCAGTACTTC
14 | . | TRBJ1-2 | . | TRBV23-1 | CASSQSNRPRGYTF | TGCGCCAGCAGTCAATCGAACAGGCCGAGAGGCTACACCTTC
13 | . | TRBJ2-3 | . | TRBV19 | CASSIGGTDTQYF | TGTGCCAGTAGTATTGGAGGCACAGATACGCAGTATTTT
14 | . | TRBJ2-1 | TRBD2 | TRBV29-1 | CSVVRLAGGNEQFF | TGCAGCGTTGTTCGTCTAGCGGGGGGAAATGAGCAGTTCTTC
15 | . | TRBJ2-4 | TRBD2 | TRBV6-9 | CASSYSRGSRDIQYF | TGTGCCAGCAGTTATTCGCGCGGGAGTCGTGACATTCAGTACTTC
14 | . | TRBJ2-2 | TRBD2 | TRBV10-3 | CAINGELAAGELFF | TGTGCCATCAACGGGGAACTAGCGGCCGGGGAGCTGTTTTTT
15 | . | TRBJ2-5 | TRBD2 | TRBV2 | CASSEWRGGRETQYF | TGTGCCAGCAGTGAATGGCGGGGGGGCCGAGAGACCCAGTACTTC
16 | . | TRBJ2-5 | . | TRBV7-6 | CASSPVGWILRETQYF | TGTGCCAGCAGCCCCGTAGGGTGGATTTTGAGGGAGACCCAGTACTTC